This entry lists 12 T cell receptor beta chains sequenced from one sample in a study of blood T cell repertoires in COVID-19. The data were produced by immunoSEQ multiplex PCR, yet TCRdb's version contains in-frame clones alone and is incomplete. The sample consists of approximately 670,000 clones, around 90% of them appearing once. Material for sequencing was peripheral blood. These receptors came from a woman under 30 with acute or convalescent COVID-19.

This chain uses TRBV14 with TRBJ1-2, with 8 nucleotides matching TRBD1. The V and J ends lost 4 bases and 6 bases, in that order; junction bases with no gene match: 13. This CDR3 spans 16 amino acids. Germline V gives CDR1 SGHDN, CDR2 FVKESK. CDR3 in DNA: TGTGCCAGCAGCCGCTGGACAGGGACGCGGCGGAATGGCTACACCTTC. Translated, it gives CASSRWTGTRRNGYTF.

The genes are TRBV7-2 and TRBJ2-7, with 9 positions matching TRBD2. The germline V gene encodes CDR1 SGHTA and CDR2 FQGNSA. The CDR3 extends over 15 amino acids. J gave up 5 bases and V 4 bases, and 9 bases lay outside the gene matches. This CDR3 is CASSSSSGEGNEQYF. DNA of the CDR3: TGTGCCAGCAGCTCCTCTAGCGGGGAGGGCAACGAGCAGTACTTC.

The J gene is TRBJ2-2, the V gene TRBV19, with no clear D. Trimming stripped 1 base from V and 6 bases from J, with 9 bases between. Germline V gene lookup returns CDR1 LNHDA and CDR2 SQIVND (reference sequence). CDR3 length equals 14 residues. The CDR3 spells CASSIVPTAGELFF. The CDR3 nucleotides read TGTGCCAGTAGTATAGTACCCACAGCCGGGGAGCTGTTTTTT.

V is TRBV9 and J is TRBJ2-2; 7 bases fit TRBD1. Per germline, CDR1 SGDLS and CDR2 YYNGEE. After removal of 3 bases from V and 2 bases from J, the junction contained 4 bases not matched to a gene. The length of the CDR3 is 15 residues. In DNA, the CDR3 is TGTGCCAGCAGCGCAAACAGGGGTAACACCGGGGAGCTGTTTTTT. It codes for CASSANRGNTGELFF.

This chain links TRBV30 with TRBJ1-2; the D gene is possibly TRBD1 (5 bases). V lost 7 bases, J lost 4 bases, and 22 bases lay in between. In germline, CDR1 is GTSNPN, CDR2 SVGIG (reference sequence). The CDR3 contains 15 residues. Written as DNA, the CDR3 is TGTGCCTCAAGGGCAGGGAGGGAGCCTCCCTATGGCTACACCTTC. Translated: CASRAGREPPYGYTF.

This chain's CDR3 is CASSRGDTQYF. CDR3 nucleotides: TGTGCCAGCAGCCGGGGAGATACGCAGTATTTT. This chain uses TRBV7-3 with TRBJ2-3; D is perhaps TRBD2 (5 bases). Germline loops: CDR1 SGHTA, CDR2 FQGTGA. The CDR3 has 11 residues. Trimming took 5 bases from V and 5 from J, leaving 5 bases between them.

The chain links TRBV19 to TRBJ1-5; possible D gene TRBD1, 5 bases. CDR3 length: 14 residues. V gave up 3 bases and J gave up 3 bases, with 9 bases separating them. The germline V gene encodes CDR1 LNHDA and CDR2 SQIVND (reference sequence). The CDR3 protein is CASSIKGFNQPQHF. Written as DNA, the CDR3 is TGTGCCAGTAGTATTAAGGGGTTCAATCAGCCCCAGCATTTT. The variable domain in full, completed from reference TRBV19 and TRBJ1-5, reads DGGITQSPKYLFRKEGQNVTLSCEQNLNHDAMYWYRQDPGQGLRLIYYSQIVNDFQKGDIAEGYSVSREKKESFPLTVTSAQKNPTAFYLCASSIKGFNQPQHFGDGTRLSIL.

J is TRBJ2-7 and V is TRBV14, with D possibly TRBD2 on 5 matching bases. CDR1 is SGHDN and CDR2 is FVKESK in the germline V gene. Between the trimmed V and J ends, which lost 0 bases and 3 bases, there was a span of 21 bases. The CDR3 has 18 amino acids. The CDR3 spells CASSQEGGSQDGSYEQYF. The CDR3 DNA follows: TGTGCCAGCAGCCAAGAAGGAGGTAGCCAGGATGGTAGCTACGAGCAGTACTTC. The full variable domain, with the rest looked up from reference TRBV14 and TRBJ2-7, is EAGVTQFPSHSVIEKGQTVTLRCDPISGHDNLYWYRRVMGKEIKFLLHFVKESKQDESGMPNNRFLAERTGGTYSTLKVQPAELEDSGVYFCASSQEGGSQDGSYEQYFGPGTRLTVT.

CDR3 DNA sequence: TGTGCCAGCAGCTCCCCGGGGAGGGAATATGGCTACACCTTC. This sequence encodes CASSSPGREYGYTF. This rearrangement joins TRBV13 to TRBJ1-2; D gene ambiguous. This CDR3 spans 14 amino acids. Germline CDR1 and CDR2: PRHDT and FYEKMQ (reference sequence). V was cut by 4 bases and J by 5 bases, with 14 bases left in between.

The J gene is TRBJ2-2, the V gene TRBV7-2; perhaps TRBD1 as D (5 bases). The CDR3 has 16 amino acids. Germline CDR1 reads SGHTA; CDR2 reads FQGNSA. Trimming stripped 5 bases from V and 3 bases from J, with 16 bases between. The CDR3 DNA reads as TGTGCCAGCAGCCCCTTCAGGGTAGTATACACCGGGGAGCTGTTTTTT. It codes for CASSPFRVVYTGELFF.

The CDR3 sequence is CATSKKGGEAFF. The CDR3 coding sequence is TGTGCCACCAGCAAAAAAGGGGGAGAAGCTTTCTTT. The chain links TRBV15 to TRBJ1-1; tentatively, D is TRBD1 (6 bases). Per germline, CDR1 LNHNV and CDR2 YYDKDF (reference sequence). Trimming took 4 bases from V and 8 from J, leaving 11 bases between them. The CDR3 loop spans 12 amino acids.

CDR3 coding DNA: TGTGCCAGCAGTTCTCTCCTCGGGACAGGGGACGGAAACACCATATATTTT. This gives the protein CASSSLLGTGDGNTIYF. This chain joins TRBV28 and TRBJ1-3; 10 nucleotides align to TRBD1. The trim removed 4 bases at V and 4 bases at J, leaving 10 bases unmatched. The CDR3 is 17 residues long. The germline CDR1 and CDR2 sequences are MDHEN and SYDVKM.